This T cell receptor (beta chain) was documented in a study of blood T cells in healthy people across ages. Peripheral blood samples of 9 to 10 milliliters were drawn from each donor. Germline lookup yields CDR1 SGDLS and CDR2 YYNGEE. The CDR3 is made up of 15 amino acids. Trimming cost V 4 bases and J 7 bases; bases outside gene matches: 11. Together with a sample-barcoded 5' primer, a J-beta primer mix was included in a second PCR lasting about 6 to 12 cycles. Per-sample output comprised a minimum of 3 million paired-end reads containing CDR3. TCRdb reprocessed the 5' RACE reads with MiXCR, giving one entry per CDR3 protein. The sample consists of approximately 810,000 distinct CDR3 sequences, roughly 26% of them appearing once.

The chain links TRBV9 to TRBJ1-2; the match to TRBD1 covers 9 bases. Sequenced input: blood. This receptor was taken from a woman older than 75 in good health. Here the CDR3 reads CASSNRDRVISGYTF. The DNA for the CDR3 is TGTGCCAGCAGCAACCGGGACAGGGTAATTTCTGGCTACACCTTC.